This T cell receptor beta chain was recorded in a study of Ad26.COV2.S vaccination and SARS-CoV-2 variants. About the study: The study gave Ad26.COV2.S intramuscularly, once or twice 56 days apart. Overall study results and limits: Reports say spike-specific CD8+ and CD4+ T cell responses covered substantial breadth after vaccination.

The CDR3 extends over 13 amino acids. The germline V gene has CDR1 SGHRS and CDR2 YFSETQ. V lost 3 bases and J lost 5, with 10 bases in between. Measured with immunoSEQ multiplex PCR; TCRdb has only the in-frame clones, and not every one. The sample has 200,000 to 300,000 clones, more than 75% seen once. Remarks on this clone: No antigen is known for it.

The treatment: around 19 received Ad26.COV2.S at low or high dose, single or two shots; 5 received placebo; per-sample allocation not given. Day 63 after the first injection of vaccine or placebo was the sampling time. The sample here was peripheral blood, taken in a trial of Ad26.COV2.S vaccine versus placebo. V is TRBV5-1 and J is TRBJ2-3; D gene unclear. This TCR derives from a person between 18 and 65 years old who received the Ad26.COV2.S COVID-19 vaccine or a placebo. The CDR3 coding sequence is TGCGCCAGCAGCTCTTGGGGTGGAGATACGCAGTATTTT. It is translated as CASSSWGGDTQYF.